This TCR beta chain is from a study of blood T cell repertoires in COVID-19. The wider study: Whether acute or convalescent, the COVID-19 samples came from the United States, Italy and Spain. PBMCs, B-cell-depleted T cells, or T cells provided the cDNA or gDNA that made up the material.

Germline CDR1 reads MNHEY; CDR2 reads SMNVEV (reference sequence). The length of the CDR3 is 13 residues. V lost 9 bases, J lost 6 bases, and 15 bases lay in between. In the original processing: Estimation of nucleated cell counts relied on the amplification of reference gene primers. The assay was immunoSEQ multiplex PCR, and TCRdb's table has in-frame clones only and misses some. Clone size and V and J calls were adopted from that table, with D and trimming inferred from the DNA. This table holds 130,000 to 150,000 clones, about 89% found once. This clone has a single count. This sequence originates from a man over 45 who had recovered from COVID-19. The rearrangement uses TRBV27 and TRBJ1-5; D is uncertain. Material: peripheral blood. This CDR3 reads CASSAVGAQPQHF. CDR3 DNA sequence: TGTGCCAGTTCAGCAGTAGGAGCTCAGCCCCAGCATTTT.